The 30 T cell receptor beta chains below were found in one sample sequenced in a study of T cell responses to AZD1222 COVID-19 vaccine. Data came from immunoSEQ multiplex PCR; TCRdb stores just in-frame clones and leaves some out. The sample gives 84,000 or so clones, about 93% of which show up once; 4% to 6% is in the top ten. Here the sequenced sample was peripheral blood, taken on day 0 of MenACWY control vaccination. Source of these receptors: an adult in good health.

This clone came up once. The CDR3 sequence: CASSALSLRTSGGDTQYF. CDR3 in DNA: TGTGCCAGCAGCGCCCTCAGTCTGAGGACTAGCGGGGGCGATACGCAGTATTTT. The chain links TRBV7-9 to TRBJ2-3; 13 bases are a match to TRBD2. Germline values: CDR1 SEHNR, CDR2 FQNEAQ (reference sequence). Unmatched junction bases numbered 14, after V lost 5 bases and J lost 6 bases. This CDR3 is 18 amino acids long.

J is TRBJ1-2 and V is TRBV29-1; no clear D gene. The CDR3 totals 12 residues. V gave up 6 bases and J gave up 6 bases, with 14 bases separating them. CDR1 is SQVTM, CDR2 ANQGSEA, per germline. CDR3 sequence reads: CSVLRSGDGYTF. In DNA form, the CDR3 reads TGCAGCGTCCTGAGGAGTGGGGATGGCTACACCTTC.

The CDR3: CASTLGQGGAEAFF. CDR3 DNA: TGTGCCAGTACCCTGGGGCAGGGGGGCGCTGAAGCTTTCTTT. This sequence joins TRBV19 and TRBJ1-1; 7 nucleotides line up with TRBD1. CDR3 size: 14 residues. The germline gives CDR1 LNHDA, CDR2 SQIVND (reference sequence). V gave up 7 bases and J gave up 6 bases; unmatched junction bases: 11.

CDR3 protein: CASKRTGRNSPLHF. The CDR3 DNA is TGTGCCAGCAAAAGGACAGGGCGGAATTCACCCCTCCACTTT. V usage is TRBV6-5 and J usage is TRBJ1-6, with TRBD1 identical over 8 bases. V lost 7 bases to trimming and J lost 7 bases; unmatched junction nucleotides: 6. CDR1 is MNHEY, CDR2 SVGAGI, per germline. The length of the CDR3 is 14 residues.

The V call is TRBV5-1, the J call TRBJ2-7, with D possibly matching TRBD2 (5 bases). The CDR3 spans 15 residues. Germline loops: CDR1 SGHRS, CDR2 YFSETQ. The V and J ends lost 0 bases and 6 bases respectively, with 16 bases between them. The CDR3 spells CASSLAGKGSSEQYF. DNA of the CDR3: TGCGCCAGCAGCTTGGCCGGGAAGGGTAGCTCCGAGCAGTACTTC.

The chain recombines TRBV28 with TRBJ1-1, with D unresolved. Trimming shortened V by 2 bases and J by 0 bases, and 16 bases separated the two germline ends. This CDR3 region has 17 residues. Germline assignment: CDR1 MDHEN and CDR2 SYDVKM. The CDR3 region is CASSLDGQRRLNTEAFF. Written as DNA, the CDR3 is TGTGCCAGCAGTTTAGATGGTCAGAGGAGATTGAACACTGAAGCTTTCTTT.

The V gene is TRBV9, the J gene TRBJ1-3; possibly TRBD1 for D (5 bases). Trimming took off 6 bases at V and 4 bases at J, with 11 bases between the two ends. CDR3 length: 13 amino acids. Per the germline V gene, CDR1 is SGDLS and CDR2 is YYNGEE. CDR3 bases: TGTGCCAGCACCTCCGAGGGGGGAAACACCATATATTTT. Translation: CASTSEGGNTIYF.

Points on this clone: Other DNA sequences within the sample encode an identical CDR3. The J gene is TRBJ1-5, the V gene TRBV19; D remains unclear. Deletions cut 5 bases from V and 2 bases from J, with 7 bases between. Germline V gives CDR1 LNHDA, CDR2 SQIVND (reference sequence). CDR3 size: 13 residues. CDR3 nucleotides: TGTGCCAGTAGTGGTGGTGGCAATCAGCCCCAGCATTTT. As protein: CASSGGGNQPQHF.

The chain links TRBV14 to TRBJ1-1; 8 nucleotides line up with TRBD1. V lost 4 bases to trimming and J lost 1 base; unmatched junction nucleotides: 8. Germline CDR1 and CDR2: SGHDN and FVKESK. The CDR3 is 16 amino acids. The CDR3 bases are TGTGCCAGCAGCCTTCGGACAGGGATACCGAACACTGAAGCTTTCTTT. Translated, it gives CASSLRTGIPNTEAFF.

The CDR3 nucleotides are TGTGCCAGCAGTCCTACCCACAGGGGAACTGAAGCTTTCTTT. The encoded protein is CASSPTHRGTEAFF. This sequence joins TRBV28 and TRBJ1-1; 7 positions match TRBD1. The CDR3 loop spans 14 amino acids. Trimming took 5 bases from V and 5 from J; bases not matched to a gene: 8. Per the germline V gene, CDR1 is MDHEN and CDR2 is SYDVKM.

The rearrangement uses TRBV7-2 and TRBJ2-2; D perhaps matches TRBD2 (5 bases). Trimming removed 2 bases at V and 4 bases at J, with 14 bases between. This CDR3 is 16 amino acids long. Germline CDR1 reads SGHTA; CDR2 reads FQGNSA. Here the CDR3 DNA reads TGTGCCAGCAGCTTATGGCAGGCGGGTGGCACCGGGGAGCTGTTTTTT. It encodes CASSLWQAGGTGELFF. Using reference TRBV7-2 and TRBJ2-2 for the parts outside the CDR3, the full variable domain is GAGVSQSPSNKVTEKGKDVELRCDPISGHTALYWYRQSLGQGLEFLIYFQGNSAPDKSGLPSDRFSAERTGGSVSTLTIQRTQQEDSAVYLCASSLWQAGGTGELFFGEGSRLTVL.

The CDR3 DNA reads TGTGCCAGCAGCTTGGCTAGTGTGGAGACCCAGTACTTC. Amino acid sequence: CASSLASVETQYF. This chain links TRBV5-8 with TRBJ2-5; D remains unclear. With 0 bases removed from V and 5 bases from J, the gap between germline ends came to 8 bases. The CDR3 is 13 amino acids. Germline CDR1 is SGHTS and CDR2 is YDEGEE. Together with reference TRBV5-8 and TRBJ2-5, the CDR3 gives the full variable domain: EAGVTQSPTHLIKTRGQQATLRCSPISGHTSVYWYQQALGLGLQFLLWYDEGEERNRGNFPPRFSGRQFPNYSSELNVNALELEDSALYLCASSLASVETQYFGPGTRLLVL.

The rearrangement joins TRBV6-5 to TRBJ2-2; D is unclear. Trimming removed 7 bases from V and 0 bases from J, with 6 bases in between. From germline, CDR1 is MNHEY and CDR2 SVGAGI. The CDR3 extends over 13 amino acids. The CDR3, as DNA: TGTGCCAGCACCTCGGCGAACACCGGGGAGCTGTTTTTT. It translates to CASTSANTGELFF.

The gene calls are TRBV5-1 and TRBJ2-1; TRBD1 aligns across 8 bases. J lost 5 bases, V lost 3 bases, and 7 bases had no gene match. The germline gives CDR1 SGHRS, CDR2 YFSETQ. The CDR3 covers 15 residues. The chain's CDR3 is CASSSTGQEHNEQFF. CDR3 nucleotides: TGCGCCAGCAGCTCGACGGGACAGGAGCACAATGAGCAGTTCTTC.

The chain couples TRBV20-1 to TRBJ1-5, with D possibly TRBD1 on 6 matching bases. The CDR3 sequence is 13 residues long. The V gene's germline CDR1 is DFQATT and CDR2 SNEGSKA (reference sequence). The V and J ends lost 3 bases and 5 bases respectively, with 11 bases between them. CDR3 in DNA: TGCAGTGCTAGTTCGACAGGTGATCAGCCCCAGCATTTT. Protein product: CSASSTGDQPQHF.

For the CDR3, the DNA is TGTGCCAGCAGCGTTCAAGCGGAAGATACGCAGTATTTT. This codes for CASSVQAEDTQYF. V usage is TRBV9 and J usage is TRBJ2-3, with a weak D call TRBD2 (5 bases). The V gene's germline CDR1 is SGDLS and CDR2 YYNGEE. The CDR3 sequence is 13 residues long. The V gene lost 2 bases and the J gene lost 5 bases, with 9 bases spanning the gap. Drawing the rest from reference TRBV9 and TRBJ2-3, the complete variable domain is DSGVTQTPKHLITATGQRVTLRCSPRSGDLSVYWYQQSLDQGLQFLIQYYNGEERAKGNILERFSAQQFPDLHSELNLSSLELGDSALYFCASSVQAEDTQYFGPGTRLTVL.

This chain joins TRBV18 and TRBJ1-1, with D unclear. With 2 bases removed from V and 5 bases from J, the gap between germline ends came to 18 bases. CDR3 size: 16 residues. Looked up from germline, CDR1 is KGHSH and CDR2 is LQKENI. CDR3: CASSPSAATLGTEAFF. CDR3 nucleotide sequence: TGTGCCAGCTCACCATCCGCCGCGACCCTCGGAACTGAAGCTTTCTTT.

The chain uses TRBV3-1 (or the pseudogene TRBV3-2) and TRBJ1-1, with D tentatively TRBD1 (6 bases). Germline assignment: CDR1 LGHDT and CDR2 YNNKEL (reference sequence). V was cut by 5 bases and J by 4 bases, with 14 bases left in between. CDR3 length: 14 residues. CDR3 residues: CASSLGGWTTEAFF. CDR3 sequence (DNA): TGTGCCAGCAGCTTAGGGGGGTGGACCACTGAAGCTTTCTTT.

V gene TRBV19 combines with J gene TRBJ1-5; no clear D. Germline V CDR1 and CDR2: LNHDA, SQIVND (reference sequence). V lost 7 bases to trimming and J lost 0 bases, with 13 bases between them. The CDR3 extends over 15 amino acids. CDR3 nucleotide sequence: TGTGCCAGTACCAGCTACTCTAATAGCAATCAGCCCCAGCATTTT. It translates to CASTSYSNSNQPQHF.

The V call is TRBV3-1 (or the pseudogene TRBV3-2), the J call TRBJ1-6, with D perhaps matching TRBD1 (6 bases). Between the trimmed V and J ends, which lost 0 bases and 10 bases, there was a span of 13 bases. Germline lookup yields CDR1 LGHDT and CDR2 YNNKEL (reference sequence). The CDR3 length is 15 residues. The CDR3 sequence is CASSQEGTGISPLHF. CDR3 sequence (DNA): TGTGCCAGCAGCCAAGAGGGAACAGGGATCTCACCCCTCCACTTT.

The chain couples TRBV3-1 (or the pseudogene TRBV3-2) to TRBJ1-2; a weak D match, TRBD1 (5 bases). CDR3 length: 14 residues. V lost 3 bases to trimming and J lost 5 bases, with 13 bases between them. Germline V gives CDR1 LGHDT, CDR2 YNNKEL (reference sequence). This CDR3 reads CASSHWDGSYGYTF. The CDR3 DNA follows: TGTGCCAGCAGCCACTGGGACGGATCTTATGGCTACACCTTC.

In nucleotides, the CDR3 is TGTGCCAGCAGCCCTTATGCGGGACATGGGTCCGTCTACGAGCAGTACTTC. Encoded protein: CASSPYAGHGSVYEQYF. The chain recombines TRBV27 with TRBJ2-7, with D possibly being TRBD1 or TRBD2 (6 bases each). The germline gives CDR1 MNHEY, CDR2 SMNVEV (reference sequence). V was shortened by 6 bases and J by 3 bases, with 24 bases between the two germline ends. The CDR3 runs 17 residues.

This chain joins TRBV5-1 and TRBJ2-5; D is ambiguous. Germline V gene data show CDR1 as SGHRS and CDR2 as YFSETQ. V was shortened by 4 bases and J by 5 bases, with 12 bases between the two germline ends. This CDR3 region has 13 residues. DNA of the CDR3: TGCGCCAGCAGCCCCGTGGGAAAGGAGACCCAGTACTTC. Translating it yields CASSPVGKETQYF.

This sequence joins TRBV12-5 and TRBJ1-2; no clear D gene. Germline-derived CDR1 and CDR2 are LGHNT and FRNRAP. The CDR3 totals 13 residues. The germline V and J ends were trimmed by 5 bases and 7 bases, with 14 bases remaining between them. The CDR3 here is CASGDHIVGGYTF. The CDR3 DNA is TGTGCTAGTGGTGATCATATCGTCGGTGGCTACACCTTC.

The chain carries TRBV6-2 or TRBV6-3 and TRBJ2-7; D gene unclear. Germline V gene data show CDR1 as MNHEY and CDR2 as SVGEGT. This CDR3 has 12 amino acids. V gave up 2 bases and J gave up 6 bases, with 8 bases separating them. The CDR3 loop is CASSYGRTEQYF. The CDR3 nucleotides read TGTGCCAGCAGTTACGGGCGGACCGAGCAGTACTTC.

This chain joins TRBV18 and TRBJ1-4; possible D gene TRBD1, 5 bases. The CDR3 runs 14 residues. CDR1 and CDR2 from the germline V gene are KGHSH and LQKENI. V shed 0 bases and J shed 4 bases, with 6 bases lying between them. The CDR3 DNA follows: TGTGCCAGCTCACCACCGACAGATAATGAAAAACTGTTTTTT. This gives the protein CASSPPTDNEKLFF.

J is TRBJ1-6 and V is TRBV7-8; D gene uncertain. V was trimmed by 3 bases and J by 7 bases, leaving 4 bases between them. The CDR3 has 12 amino acids. Germline lookup yields CDR1 SGHVS and CDR2 FQNEAQ. The CDR3 loop is CASSFPNSPLHF. The CDR3 DNA sequence: TGTGCCAGCAGCTTTCCGAATTCACCCCTCCACTTT.

The chain couples TRBV2 to TRBJ2-3; D ambiguous. V was shortened by 6 bases and J by 0 bases, with 7 bases between the two germline ends. Looked up from germline, CDR1 is SNHLY and CDR2 is FYNNEI. CDR3 length: 13 amino acids. The CDR3 DNA follows: TGTGCCAGCAGCCAAGGCAGCACAGATACGCAGTATTTT. The encoded protein is CASSQGSTDTQYF.

The genes are TRBV3-1 (or the pseudogene TRBV3-2) and TRBJ2-5; no clear D gene. This CDR3 contains 12 residues. Germline CDR1 reads LGHDT; CDR2 reads YNNKEL (reference sequence). Trimming left V 3 bases short and J 3 bases short, with 5 bases between. The CDR3 protein is CASSHNEETQYF. CDR3 bases: TGTGCCAGCAGCCATAACGAAGAGACCCAGTACTTC.

This chain uses TRBV5-1 with TRBJ2-7; TRBD1 aligns across 7 bases. The CDR3 spans 14 residues. Trimming cost V 5 bases and J 1 base; bases outside gene matches: 6. Looked up from germline, CDR1 is SGHRS and CDR2 is YFSETQ. CDR3: CASREGTASYEQYF. The CDR3 DNA is TGCGCCAGCAGGGAAGGGACAGCTTCCTACGAGCAGTACTTC. The full variable domain, in which reference TRBV5-1 and TRBJ2-7 provide the parts outside the CDR3, is KAGVTQTPRYLIKTRGQQVTLSCSPISGHRSVSWYQQTPGQGLQFLFEYFSETQRNKGNFPGRFSGRQFSNSRSEMNVSTLELGDSALYLCASREGTASYEQYFGPGTRLTVT.